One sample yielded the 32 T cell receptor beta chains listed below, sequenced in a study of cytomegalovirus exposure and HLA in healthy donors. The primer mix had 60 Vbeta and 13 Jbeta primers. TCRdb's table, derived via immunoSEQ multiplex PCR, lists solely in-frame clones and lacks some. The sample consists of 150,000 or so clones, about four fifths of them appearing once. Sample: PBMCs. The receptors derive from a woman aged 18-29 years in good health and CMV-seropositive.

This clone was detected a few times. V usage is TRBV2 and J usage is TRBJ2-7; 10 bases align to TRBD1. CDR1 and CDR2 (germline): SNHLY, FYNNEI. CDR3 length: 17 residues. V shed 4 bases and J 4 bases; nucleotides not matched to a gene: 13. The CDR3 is CASSGPGQGTWGYEQYF. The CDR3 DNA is TGTGCCAGCAGTGGACCGGGACAGGGGACATGGGGATACGAGCAGTACTTC.

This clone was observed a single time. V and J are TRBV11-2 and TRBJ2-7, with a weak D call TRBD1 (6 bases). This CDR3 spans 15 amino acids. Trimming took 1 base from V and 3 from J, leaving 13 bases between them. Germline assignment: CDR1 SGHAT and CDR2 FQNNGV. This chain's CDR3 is CASSLGTGMNYEQYF. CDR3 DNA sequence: TGTGCCAGCAGCTTAGGCACAGGGATGAACTACGAGCAGTACTTC.

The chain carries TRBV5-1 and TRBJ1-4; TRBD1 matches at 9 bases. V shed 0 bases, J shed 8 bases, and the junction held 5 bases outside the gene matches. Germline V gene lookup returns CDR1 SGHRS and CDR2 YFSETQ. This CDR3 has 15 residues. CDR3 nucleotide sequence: TGCGCCAGCAGCTTGGGGGGGACAGGGAAGGAAAAACTGTTTTTT. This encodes CASSLGGTGKEKLFF.

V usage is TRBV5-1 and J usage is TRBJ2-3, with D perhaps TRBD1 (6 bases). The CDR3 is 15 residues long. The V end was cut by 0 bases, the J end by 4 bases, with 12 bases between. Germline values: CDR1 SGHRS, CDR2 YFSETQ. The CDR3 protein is CASSLEGHVADTQYF. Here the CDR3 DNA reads TGCGCCAGCAGCTTGGAGGGACATGTGGCAGATACGCAGTATTTT.

The CDR3 coding sequence is TGTGCCACCAAAATGAACAGGGGGCGCAGGTACTATGGCTACACCTTC. It specifies CATKMNRGRRYYGYTF. The rearrangement links TRBV19 to TRBJ1-2; 9 positions agree with TRBD1. V gave up 10 bases and J gave up 3 bases; unmatched junction bases: 15. The V gene's germline CDR1 is LNHDA and CDR2 SQIVND (reference sequence). This CDR3 region has 16 residues.

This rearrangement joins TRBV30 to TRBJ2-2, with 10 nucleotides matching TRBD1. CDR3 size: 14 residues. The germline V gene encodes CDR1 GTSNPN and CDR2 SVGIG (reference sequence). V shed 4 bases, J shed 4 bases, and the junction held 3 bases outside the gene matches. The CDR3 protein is CAWNRQGATGELFF. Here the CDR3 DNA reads TGTGCCTGGAACCGACAGGGGGCCACCGGGGAGCTGTTTTTT.

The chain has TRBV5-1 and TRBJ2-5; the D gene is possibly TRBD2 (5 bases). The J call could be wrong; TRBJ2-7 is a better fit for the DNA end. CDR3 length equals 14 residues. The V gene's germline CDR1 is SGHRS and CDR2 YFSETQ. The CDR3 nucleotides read TGCGCCAGCAGCCCTCGAGGGAACTCCTACGAGCAGTACTTC. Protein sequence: CASSPRGNSYEQYF.

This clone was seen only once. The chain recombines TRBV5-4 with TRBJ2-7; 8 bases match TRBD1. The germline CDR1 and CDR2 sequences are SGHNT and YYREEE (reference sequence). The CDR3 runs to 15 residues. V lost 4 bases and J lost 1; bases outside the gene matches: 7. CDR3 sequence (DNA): TGTGCCAGCAGCATGGGGACAGGTGGATCCTACGAGCAGTACTTC. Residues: CASSMGTGGSYEQYF.

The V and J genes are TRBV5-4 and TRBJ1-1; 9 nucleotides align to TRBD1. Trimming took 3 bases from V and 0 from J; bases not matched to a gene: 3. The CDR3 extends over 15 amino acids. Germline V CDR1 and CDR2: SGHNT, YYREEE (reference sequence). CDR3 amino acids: CASSSGQGLNTEAFF. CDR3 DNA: TGTGCCAGCAGCTCCGGACAGGGGTTGAACACTGAAGCTTTCTTT.

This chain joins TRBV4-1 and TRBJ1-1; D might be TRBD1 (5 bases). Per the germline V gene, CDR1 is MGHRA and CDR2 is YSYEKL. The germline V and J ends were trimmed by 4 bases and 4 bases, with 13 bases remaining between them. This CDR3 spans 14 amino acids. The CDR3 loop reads CASSRGDVGTEAFF. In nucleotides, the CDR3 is TGCGCCAGCAGCCGGGGGGACGTAGGCACTGAAGCTTTCTTT.

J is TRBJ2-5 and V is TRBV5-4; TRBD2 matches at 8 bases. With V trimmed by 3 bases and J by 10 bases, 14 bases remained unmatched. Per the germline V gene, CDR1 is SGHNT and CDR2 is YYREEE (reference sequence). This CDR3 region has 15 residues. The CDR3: CASSSGGGGGPHQYF. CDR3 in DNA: TGTGCCAGCAGCTCGGGTGGGGGCGGGGGGCCGCACCAGTACTTC.

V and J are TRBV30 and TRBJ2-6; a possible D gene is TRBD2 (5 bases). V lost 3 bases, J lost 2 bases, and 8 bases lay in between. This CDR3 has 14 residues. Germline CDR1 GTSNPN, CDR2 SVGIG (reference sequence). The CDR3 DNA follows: TGTGCCTGGAGGAGGGAAGCTGGGGCCAACGTCCTGACTTTC. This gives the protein CAWRREAGANVLTF.

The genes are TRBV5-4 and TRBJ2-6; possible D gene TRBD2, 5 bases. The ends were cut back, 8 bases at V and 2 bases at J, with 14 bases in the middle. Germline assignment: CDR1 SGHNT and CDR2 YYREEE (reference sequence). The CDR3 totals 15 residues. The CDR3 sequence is CASERGSPGANVLTF. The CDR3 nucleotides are TGTGCCAGTGAACGGGGATCCCCTGGGGCCAACGTCCTGACTTTC.

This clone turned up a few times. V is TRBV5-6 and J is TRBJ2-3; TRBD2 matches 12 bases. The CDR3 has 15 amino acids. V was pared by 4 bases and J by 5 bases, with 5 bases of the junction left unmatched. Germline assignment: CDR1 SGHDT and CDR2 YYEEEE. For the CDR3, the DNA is TGTGCCAGCAGCCTAGCGGGGGGGCAGAAAGATACGCAGTATTTT. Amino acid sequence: CASSLAGGQKDTQYF.

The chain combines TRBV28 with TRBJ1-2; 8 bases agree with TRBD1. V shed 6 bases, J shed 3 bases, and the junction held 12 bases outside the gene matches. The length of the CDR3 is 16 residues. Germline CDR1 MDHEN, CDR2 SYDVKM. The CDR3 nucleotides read TGTGCCAGCAGACCAGACAGGGGCTCCCCCTACTATGGCTACACCTTC. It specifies CASRPDRGSPYYGYTF.

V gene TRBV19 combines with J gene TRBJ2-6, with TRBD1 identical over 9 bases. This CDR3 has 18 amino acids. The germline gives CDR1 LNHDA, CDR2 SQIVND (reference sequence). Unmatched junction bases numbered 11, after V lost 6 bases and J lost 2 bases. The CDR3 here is CASSKVRTGEPGANVLTF. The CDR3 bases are TGTGCCAGTAGCAAGGTGAGGACAGGGGAGCCTGGGGCCAACGTCCTGACTTTC.

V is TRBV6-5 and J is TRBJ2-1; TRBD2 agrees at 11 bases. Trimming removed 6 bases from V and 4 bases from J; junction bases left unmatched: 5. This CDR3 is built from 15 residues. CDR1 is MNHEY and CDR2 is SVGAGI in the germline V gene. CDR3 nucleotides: TGTGCCAGCAGCCAGACTAGCGGGGCTTACAATGAGCAGTTCTTC. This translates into CASSQTSGAYNEQFF.

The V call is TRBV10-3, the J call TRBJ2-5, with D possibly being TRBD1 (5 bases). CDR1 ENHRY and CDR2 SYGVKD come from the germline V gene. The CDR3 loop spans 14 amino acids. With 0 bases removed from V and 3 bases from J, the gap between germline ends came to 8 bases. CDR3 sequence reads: CAISESRQKETQYF. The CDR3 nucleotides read TGTGCCATCAGTGAGTCTCGACAGAAAGAGACCCAGTACTTC.

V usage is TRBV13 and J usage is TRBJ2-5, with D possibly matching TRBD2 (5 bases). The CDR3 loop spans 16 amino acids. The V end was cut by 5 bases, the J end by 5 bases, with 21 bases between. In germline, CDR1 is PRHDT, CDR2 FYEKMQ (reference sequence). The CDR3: CASSHLAGGVVETQYF. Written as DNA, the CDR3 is TGTGCCAGCAGCCACCTGGCGGGTGGCGTAGTGGAGACCCAGTACTTC.

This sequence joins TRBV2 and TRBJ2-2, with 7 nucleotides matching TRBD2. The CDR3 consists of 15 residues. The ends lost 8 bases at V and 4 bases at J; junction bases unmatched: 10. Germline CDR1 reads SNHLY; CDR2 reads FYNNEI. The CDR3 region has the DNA TGTGCCAGCCAAATGGGGGGGGAGGGCACCGGGGAGCTGTTTTTT. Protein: CASQMGGEGTGELFF.

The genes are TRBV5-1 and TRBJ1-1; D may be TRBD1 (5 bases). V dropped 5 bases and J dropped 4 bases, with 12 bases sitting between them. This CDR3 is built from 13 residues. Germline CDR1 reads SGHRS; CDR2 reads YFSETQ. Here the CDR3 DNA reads TGCGCCAGCAGGCAAGGGGTCGGCACTGAAGCTTTCTTT. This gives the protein CASRQGVGTEAFF. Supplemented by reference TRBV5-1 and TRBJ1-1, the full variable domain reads KAGVTQTPRYLIKTRGQQVTLSCSPISGHRSVSWYQQTPGQGLQFLFEYFSETQRNKGNFPGRFSGRQFSNSRSEMNVSTLELGDSALYLCASRQGVGTEAFFGQGTRLTVV.

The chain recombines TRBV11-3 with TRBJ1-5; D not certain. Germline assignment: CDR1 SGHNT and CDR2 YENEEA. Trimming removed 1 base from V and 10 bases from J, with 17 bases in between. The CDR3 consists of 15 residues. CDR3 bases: TGTGCCAGCAGCTTAGTGTCACGGGTCCAGTATCCCCAGCATTTT. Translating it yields CASSLVSRVQYPQHF.

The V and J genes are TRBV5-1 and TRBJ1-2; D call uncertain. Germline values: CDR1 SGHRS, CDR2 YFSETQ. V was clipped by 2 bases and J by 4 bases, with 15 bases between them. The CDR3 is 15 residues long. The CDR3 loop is CASSFEGSPSYGYTF. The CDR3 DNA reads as TGCGCCAGCAGCTTTGAGGGCAGCCCCAGCTATGGCTACACCTTC.

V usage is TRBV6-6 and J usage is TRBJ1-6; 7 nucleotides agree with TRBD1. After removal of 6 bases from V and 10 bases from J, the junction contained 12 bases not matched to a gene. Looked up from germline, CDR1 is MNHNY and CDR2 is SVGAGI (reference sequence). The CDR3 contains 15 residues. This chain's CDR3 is CASRRPPDRESPLHF. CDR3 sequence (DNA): TGTGCCAGCAGACGCCCCCCTGACAGGGAGTCACCCCTCCACTTT.

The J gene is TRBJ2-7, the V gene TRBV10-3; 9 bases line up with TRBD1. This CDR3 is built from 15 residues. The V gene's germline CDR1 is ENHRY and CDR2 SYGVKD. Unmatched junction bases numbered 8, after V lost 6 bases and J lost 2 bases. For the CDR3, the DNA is TGTGCCATCAGACCACCCGGGACAGGGACCTACGAGCAGTACTTC. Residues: CAIRPPGTGTYEQYF.

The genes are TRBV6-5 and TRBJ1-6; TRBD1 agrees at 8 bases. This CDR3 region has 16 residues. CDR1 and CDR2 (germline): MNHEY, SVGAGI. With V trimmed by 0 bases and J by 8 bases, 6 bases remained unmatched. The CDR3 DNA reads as TGTGCCAGCAGTTACTCGAGAGGACAGGGCTATTCACCCCTCCACTTT. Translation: CASSYSRGQGYSPLHF.

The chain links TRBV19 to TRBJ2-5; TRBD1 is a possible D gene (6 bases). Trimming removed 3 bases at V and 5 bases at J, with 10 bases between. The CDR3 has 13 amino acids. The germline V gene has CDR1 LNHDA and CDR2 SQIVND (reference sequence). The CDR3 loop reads CASSMGAGETQYF. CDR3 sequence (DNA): TGTGCCAGTAGTATGGGGGCCGGGGAGACCCAGTACTTC.

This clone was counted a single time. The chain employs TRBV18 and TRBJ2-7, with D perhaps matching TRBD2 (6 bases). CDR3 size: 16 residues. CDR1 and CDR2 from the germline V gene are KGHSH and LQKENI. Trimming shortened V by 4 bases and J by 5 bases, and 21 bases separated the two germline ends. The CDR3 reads CASSRDPGLGGNEQYF. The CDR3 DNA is TGTGCCAGCTCACGGGACCCGGGACTGGGAGGAAACGAGCAGTACTTC. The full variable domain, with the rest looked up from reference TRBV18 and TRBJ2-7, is NAGVMQNPRHLVRRRGQEARLRCSPMKGHSHVYWYRQLPEEGLKFMVYLQKENIIDESGMPKERFSAEFPKEGPSILRIQQVVRGDSAAYFCASSRDPGLGGNEQYFGPGTRLTVT.

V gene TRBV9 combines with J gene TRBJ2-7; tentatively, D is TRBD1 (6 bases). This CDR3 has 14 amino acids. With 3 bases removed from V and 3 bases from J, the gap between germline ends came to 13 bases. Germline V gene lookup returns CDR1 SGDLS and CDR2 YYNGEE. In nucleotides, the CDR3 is TGTGCCAGCAGCGCCGGACAGCCTAACTACGAGCAGTACTTC. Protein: CASSAGQPNYEQYF.

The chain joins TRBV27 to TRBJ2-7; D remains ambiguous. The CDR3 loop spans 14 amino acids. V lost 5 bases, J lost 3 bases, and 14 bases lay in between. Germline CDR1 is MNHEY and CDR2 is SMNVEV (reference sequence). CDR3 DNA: TGTGCCAGCAGTATGCCTCCCCCTAACTACGAGCAGTACTTC. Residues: CASSMPPPNYEQYF.

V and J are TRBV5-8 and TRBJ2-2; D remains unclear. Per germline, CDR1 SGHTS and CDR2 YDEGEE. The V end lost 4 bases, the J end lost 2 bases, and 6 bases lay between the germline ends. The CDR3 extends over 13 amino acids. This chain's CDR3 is CASSILNTGELFF. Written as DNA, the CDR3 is TGTGCCAGCAGCATCCTAAACACCGGGGAGCTGTTTTTT.

The CDR3 nucleotides are TGTGCCAGAAGCCCCCCCCAGGGGGATTCACCCCTCCACTTT. Translation: CARSPPQGDSPLHF. The chain recombines TRBV5-3 with TRBJ1-6; 7 bases align to TRBD1. TRBV5-3 is classed as an ORF, of uncertain function. The CDR3 is 14 residues long. Germline trimming cut 4 bases from V and 8 bases from J; bases unmatched to any gene: 6.